The T cell receptor (beta chain) described here comes from a study of T-cell reconstitution after alpha-beta-depleted transplantation in children. Trimming removed 2 bases from V and 3 bases from J; junction bases left unmatched: 10. The CDR3 covers 17 residues. The germline gives CDR1 MNHEY, CDR2 SMNVEV (reference sequence). The TCRbeta library incorporated unique molecular identifiers. One entry per CDR3 protein, called by TCRdb with MiXCR from the PCR reads. The sample holds hundreds of thousands of distinct CDR3 sequences, around 13% seen once. V gene TRBV27 combines with J gene TRBJ2-1; the match to TRBD1 covers 7 bases. Sequences were derived from PBMCs from the stem cell graft donor, sampled from the stem cell graft. This clonotype originated in a human donor who donated a stem cell graft to a child with combined immunodeficiency. DNA for the CDR3: TGTGCCAGCAGTTTACCACCCTGGGACAGAAACTACAATGAGCAGTTCTTC. It specifies CASSLPPWDRNYNEQFF.